The rows below give T cell receptor beta chains drawn from one sample of a study of blood T cell repertoires in COVID-19. Data came from immunoSEQ multiplex PCR; TCRdb stores just in-frame clones and leaves some out. The sample carries about 270,000 clones, 80% to 90% recorded once. Sequencing input: peripheral blood. These receptors all stem from a woman in her 70s with acute or convalescent COVID-19. The CDR3 runs from the conserved cysteine through the conserved F or W. A D gene is named only where the DNA matches it firmly. A clone size is listed for some rows: how often the clone was seen (once, few, many), or a class if it is expanded.

D: NA; J: TRBJ1-4; V: TRBV2; size: NA; CDR3: CASSSDSRGEKLFF; DNA: TGTGCCAGCAGCTCTGACAGCCGGGGGGAAAAACTGTTTTTT
D: NA; J: TRBJ1-2; V: TRBV6-5; size: NA; CDR3: CASSYSGGGYTF; DNA: TGTGCCAGCAGTTACTCGGGGGGTGGCTACACCTTC
D: NA; J: TRBJ2-3; V: TRBV5-6; size: NA; CDR3: CASRAPGLMDTQYF; DNA: TGTGCCAGCCGCGCCCCAGGGCTAATGGATACGCAGTATTTT
D: NA; J: TRBJ1-6; V: TRBV5-6; size: NA; CDR3: CASSWAGGPLHF; DNA: TGTGCCAGCAGCTGGGCTGGGGGGCCCCTCCACTTT
D: NA; J: TRBJ1-1; V: TRBV30; size: NA; CDR3: CACRGGGTEAFF; DNA: TGTGCCTGTCGGGGAGGCGGCACTGAAGCTTTCTTT
D: NA; J: TRBJ1-1; V: TRBV2; size: NA; CDR3: CASSEARVQAFF; DNA: TGTGCCAGCAGTGAAGCGCGAGTGCAAGCTTTCTTT
D: NA; J: TRBJ2-6; V: TRBV27; size: NA; CDR3: CASSFGSSSGANVLTF; DNA: TGTGCCAGCAGTTTCGGGTCATCCTCTGGGGCCAACGTCCTGACTTTC
D: TRBD1; J: TRBJ1-4; V: TRBV4-1; size: NA; CDR3: CASSQDIGQGTEKLFF; DNA: TGCGCCAGCAGCCAAGATATCGGACAGGGAACTGAAAAACTGTTTTTT
D: NA; J: TRBJ1-1; V: TRBV9; size: NA; CDR3: CASSRGRINTEAFF; DNA: TGTGCCAGCAGCAGAGGGAGGATCAACACTGAAGCTTTCTTT
D: TRBD1; J: TRBJ1-2; V: TRBV30; size: NA; CDR3: CACRQGYGYTF; DNA: TGTGCCTGTCGACAGGGCTATGGCTACACCTTC
D: NA; J: TRBJ1-1; V: TRBV11-1; size: NA; CDR3: CASSLGQTNTEAFF; DNA: TGTGCCAGCAGCTTAGGACAAACCAACACTGAAGCTTTCTTT
D: NA; J: TRBJ1-1; V: TRBV4-2; size: once; CDR3: CASSQGERYTEAFF; DNA: TGTGCCAGCAGCCAAGGGGAGAGGTACACTGAAGCTTTCTTT
D: NA; J: TRBJ2-5; V: TRBV5-4; size: once; CDR3: CASSWSGRQETQYF; DNA: TGTGCCAGCAGCTGGAGTGGCCGACAAGAGACCCAGTACTTC
D: TRBD2; J: TRBJ2-5; V: TRBV10-1; size: NA; CDR3: CASSDSSAGGKETQYF; DNA: TGCGCCAGCAGTGATAGTTCAGCGGGGGGTAAAGAGACCCAGTACTTC
D: TRBD2; J: TRBJ2-2; V: TRBV3-1/TRBV3-2; size: NA; CDR3: CASSAGLANRRTGELFF; DNA: TGTGCCAGCAGCGCGGGACTAGCCAACCGCCGGACCGGGGAGCTGTTTTTT
D: TRBD2; J: TRBJ2-3; V: TRBV5-4; size: NA; CDR3: CASSLAGGSTDTQYF; DNA: TGTGCCAGCAGCTTGGCGGGGGGATCCACAGATACGCAGTATTTT
D: NA; J: TRBJ2-7; V: TRBV7-8; size: NA; CDR3: CASSLNSGPWGREQYF; DNA: TGTGCCAGCAGCTTAAATTCTGGGCCTTGGGGGCGCGAGCAGTACTTC
D: NA; J: TRBJ1-2; V: TRBV10-3; size: few; CDR3: CAISESGRGGYTF; DNA: TGTGCCATCAGTGAGTCGGGGCGGGGAGGCTACACCTTC
D: NA; J: TRBJ1-2; V: TRBV5-1; size: NA; CDR3: CASSLGATPWDYGYTF; DNA: TGCGCCAGCAGCTTGGGGGCAACCCCTTGGGACTATGGCTACACCTTC
D: NA; J: TRBJ1-1; V: TRBV12-3/TRBV12-4; size: NA; CDR3: CASSLRGDTEAFF; DNA: TGTGCCAGCAGTTTACGGGGGGACACTGAAGCTTTCTTT
D: NA; J: TRBJ1-1; V: TRBV7-8; size: NA; CDR3: CASSFQGMNTEAFF; DNA: TGTGCCAGCAGCTTCCAGGGAATGAACACTGAAGCTTTCTTT
D: NA; J: TRBJ1-1; V: TRBV3-1/TRBV3-2; size: NA; CDR3: CASSLRGATEAFF; DNA: TGTGCCAGCAGCCTCAGAGGTGCGACCGAAGCTTTCTTT
D: TRBD1; J: TRBJ1-1; V: TRBV20-1; size: NA; CDR3: CSASDDRVQMNTEAFF; DNA: TGCAGTGCTAGTGACGACAGGGTCCAAATGAACACTGAAGCTTTCTTT
D: NA; J: TRBJ1-5; V: TRBV19; size: NA; CDR3: CASSTSPDTKDQPQHF; DNA: TGTGCCAGTAGTACTTCACCGGACACTAAGGATCAGCCCCAGCATTTT
D: NA; J: TRBJ1-3; V: TRBV6-5; size: NA; CDR3: CASSYSTGTGNTIYF; DNA: TGTGCCAGCAGTTACTCGACGGGGACTGGAAACACCATATATTTT
D: NA; J: TRBJ1-2; V: TRBV19; size: NA; CDR3: CASSRTGYGYTF; DNA: TGTGCCAGTAGTAGAACAGGCTATGGCTACACCTTC
D: TRBD1; J: TRBJ1-5; V: TRBV19; size: NA; CDR3: CASSWGQSNQPQHF; DNA: TGTGCCAGTAGTTGGGGACAGAGCAATCAGCCCCAGCATTTT
D: TRBD1; J: TRBJ1-1; V: TRBV11-2; size: NA; CDR3: CASSLGTGRGAEAFF; DNA: TGTGCCAGCAGCTTAGGGACAGGGAGAGGGGCTGAAGCTTTCTTT
D: NA; J: TRBJ1-5; V: TRBV15; size: NA; CDR3: CATSTQGSNQPQHF; DNA: TGTGCCACCAGCACACAGGGTAGCAATCAGCCCCAGCATTTT
D: NA; J: TRBJ1-1; V: TRBV5-6; size: NA; CDR3: CASSWGPDAGKTEAFF; DNA: TGTGCCAGCAGTTGGGGGCCCGACGCAGGGAAAACTGAAGCTTTCTTT
D: TRBD1; J: TRBJ1-2; V: TRBV7-9; size: few; CDR3: CASSSSDRVYGYTF; DNA: TGTGCCAGCAGCTCCAGTGACAGGGTGTACGGCTACACCTTC
D: TRBD1; J: TRBJ2-1; V: TRBV5-1; size: NA; CDR3: CASSKGQGKYNEQFF; DNA: TGCGCCAGCAGCAAAGGACAGGGGAAGTACAATGAGCAGTTCTTC
D: NA; J: TRBJ2-2; V: TRBV7-7; size: NA; CDR3: CASSQEAGGTGELFF; DNA: TGTGCTAGCAGCCAAGAAGCCGGCGGCACCGGGGAGCTGTTTTTT
D: TRBD2; J: TRBJ2-5; V: TRBV10-3; size: NA; CDR3: CAISDSPGSGGQYQETQYF; DNA: TGTGCCATCAGTGACTCACCGGGGAGCGGGGGCCAGTACCAAGAGACCCAGTACTTC
D: NA; J: TRBJ1-1; V: TRBV10-3; size: NA; CDR3: CAISLPGAGRPTEAFF; DNA: TGTGCCATCAGCCTACCTGGGGCAGGGAGGCCCACTGAAGCTTTCTTT
D: NA; J: TRBJ2-1; V: TRBV6-2/TRBV6-3; size: few; CDR3: CASSYGGPPKDNEQFF; DNA: TGTGCCAGCAGTTACGGAGGGCCGCCAAAGGACAATGAGCAGTTCTTC
D: TRBD1; J: TRBJ1-1; V: TRBV19; size: NA; CDR3: CASMGTEKNTEAFF; DNA: TGTGCCAGTATGGGGACAGAAAAGAACACTGAAGCTTTCTTT